The rows below give T cell receptor beta chains drawn from one sample of a study of human T cells and chemical hapten exposure. TCRdb redid the calling of the RACE reads with MiXCR, one entry per CDR3 protein. Of approximately 74,000 distinct CDR3 sequences in the sample, 30% to 35% were seen once. The sample was whole blood, taken in connection with sensitization to the hapten diphenylcyclopropenone (DPC). These receptors were obtained from a man aged 35 to 55 with alopecia areata. Some clones in this sample may be carry-over from other donors' samples. Both conserved end residues are part of each CDR3. The D gene is left open where the match is weak. Not every row has a clone size; where given, it reads once, few, many or a size class.

TRBJ1-1 | TRBV20-1 | NA | NA | TGCAGTGCTAGAGTAGGGCAACGGCTTTTGAACACTGAAGCTTTCTTT | CSARVGQRLLNTEAFF
TRBJ1-5 | TRBV28 | NA | few | TGTGCCAGCAGCTCCGGCCAGGGTGGTAGTCAGCCCCAGCATTTT | CASSSGQGGSQPQHF
TRBJ2-4 | TRBV20-1 | TRBD1 | few | TGCAGTGCTCAGGACAGGGGCTCGGCCAAAAACATTCAGTACTTC | CSAQDRGSAKNIQYF
TRBJ1-4 | TRBV20-1 | NA | NA | TGCAGTGCTAGAGCCGGGATTGTCTATGAAAAACTGTTTTTT | CSARAGIVYEKLFF
TRBJ2-3 | TRBV28 | TRBD2 | NA | TGTGCCAGCAGTTTATACGAGCGGGAGACAGATACGCAGTATTTT | CASSLYERETDTQYF
TRBJ2-7 | TRBV5-4 | NA | NA | TGTGCCAGCAGCTTGGTGGGGACCGTGGACGAGCAGTACTTC | CASSLVGTVDEQYF
TRBJ1-1 | TRBV20-1 | TRBD1 | NA | TGCAGTGCCTCACAGGGGGGAGGAACTGAAGCTTTCTTT | CSASQGGGTEAFF
TRBJ2-7 | TRBV20-1 | TRBD2 | NA | TGCAGTGCTAGGAGGCCCCTCCAGCGGGAGCCATGGAGCTCCTACGAGCAGTACTTC | CSARRPLQREPWSSYEQYF
TRBJ1-1 | TRBV12-3/TRBV12-4 | TRBD1 | NA | TGTGCCAGCAGGTGGGGACAGGGCGAAGCTTTCTTT | CASRWGQGEAFF
TRBJ2-3 | TRBV14 | TRBD2 | NA | TGTGCCAGCAGCCTCTCTAGCGGGAGTATTGATACGCAGTATTTT | CASSLSSGSIDTQYF
TRBJ2-2 | TRBV4-3 | NA | NA | TGCGCCAGCAGCCAAGATTGGGTTAAAGGGACGGCGAACACCGGGGAGCTGTTTTTT | CASSQDWVKGTANTGELFF
TRBJ1-1 | TRBV7-9 | TRBD1 | few | TGTGCCAGCAGCTTAGGGACAGGGTTTGGCACTGAAGCTTTCTTT | CASSLGTGFGTEAFF
TRBJ1-1 | TRBV28 | TRBD1 | few | TGTGCCAGCAGTTCCCCGCCAGGGGGCGGCAAAACGAACACTGAAGCTTTCTTT | CASSSPPGGGKTNTEAFF
TRBJ1-3 | TRBV30 | NA | NA | TGTGCCTTGGACGGCGGGCTGGGAAACACCATATATTTT | CALDGGLGNTIYF
TRBJ2-7 | TRBV25-1 | TRBD2 | NA | TGTGCCAGCAGTGAACGACTAGCGGGAGGCGACGAGCAGTACTTC | CASSERLAGGDEQYF
TRBJ2-7 | TRBV20-1 | NA | few | TGCAGCATCTCGACGGGTAGGGGCCAAGCCTACGAGCAGTACTTC | CSISTGRGQAYEQYF
TRBJ1-2 | TRBV6-6 | NA | few | TGTGCCAGCAGTTTTGTGGGGGACTATGGCTACACCTTC | CASSFVGDYGYTF
TRBJ2-4 | TRBV12-3/TRBV12-4 | NA | NA | TGTGCCAGCAGTTACGATCCTAACATTCAGTACTTC | CASSYDPNIQYF
TRBJ2-5 | TRBV5-1 | TRBD1 | NA | TGCGCCAGCAGCTCCCGGGACAGTAAGGAGACCCAGTACTTC | CASSSRDSKETQYF
TRBJ1-1 | TRBV25-1 | TRBD1 | few | TGTGCCAGCAGTGCTCGAGGGGGCGGTGTAACTGAAGCTTTCTTT | CASSARGGGVTEAFF
TRBJ2-2 | TRBV6-4 | NA | NA | TGTGCCAGCAGTGACTCCGCCGGGGAGCTGTTTTTT | CASSDSAGELFF
TRBJ2-1 | TRBV11-2 | NA | few | TGTGCCAGCAGCTCCCTGATCAGGCAGGTCGATGAGCAGTTCTTC | CASSSLIRQVDEQFF
TRBJ2-5 | TRBV5-1 | NA | NA | TGCGCCAGCGCCGCCGAAGAGACCCAGTACTTC | CASAAEETQYF
TRBJ2-2 | TRBV20-1 | TRBD2 | NA | TGCAGTGCAAGACTAGCGGGAGGAGGCACCGGGGAGCTGTTTTTT | CSARLAGGGTGELFF
TRBJ1-2 | TRBV6-6 | TRBD1 | few | TGTGCCAGCAGAGATACCGGGACAGCCTATGGCTACACCTTC | CASRDTGTAYGYTF